Following are 2 T cell receptor beta chains from one sample sequenced in a study of cytomegalovirus exposure and HLA in healthy donors. The PCR contained 60 Vbeta and 13 Jbeta primers. Only in-frame clones appear in the TCRdb table, and some are missing; sequencing was by immunoSEQ multiplex PCR. The profile shows about 120,000 clones, 65% to 80% of them singletons. The sample taken for sequencing was PBMCs. These receptors were collected from a human donor in good health.

The chain joins TRBV7-2 to TRBJ2-2; TRBD2 agrees at 9 bases. V was clipped by 4 bases and J by 1 base; unmatched bases: 7. This CDR3 spans 17 amino acids. The V gene's germline CDR1 is SGHTA and CDR2 FQGNSA. The CDR3 bases are TGTGCCAGCAGCTCATCTCGACTAGCGGTGAACACCGGGGAGCTGTTTTTT. It specifies CASSSSRLAVNTGELFF.

The chain combines TRBV6-5 with TRBJ2-4; a weak D match, TRBD1 (6 bases). Germline loops: CDR1 MNHEY, CDR2 SVGAGI. The CDR3 length is 13 residues. Deletions cut 4 bases from V and 4 bases from J, with 8 bases between. The CDR3 DNA sequence: TGTGCCAGCAGTTCGGGACAAAAAAACATTCAGTACTTC. Translation: CASSSGQKNIQYF.